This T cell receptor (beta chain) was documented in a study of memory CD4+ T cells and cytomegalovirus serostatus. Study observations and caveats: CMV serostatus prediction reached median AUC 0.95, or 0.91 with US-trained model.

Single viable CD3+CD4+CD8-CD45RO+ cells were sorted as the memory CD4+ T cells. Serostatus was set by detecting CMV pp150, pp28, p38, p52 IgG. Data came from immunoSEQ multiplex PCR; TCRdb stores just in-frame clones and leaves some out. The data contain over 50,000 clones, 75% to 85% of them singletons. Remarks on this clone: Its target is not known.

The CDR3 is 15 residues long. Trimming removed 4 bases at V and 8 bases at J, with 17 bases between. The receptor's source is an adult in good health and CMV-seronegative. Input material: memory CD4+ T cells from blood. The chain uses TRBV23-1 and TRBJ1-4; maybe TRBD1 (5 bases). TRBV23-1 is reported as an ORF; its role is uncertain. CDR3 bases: TGCGCCAGCAGTCCTGTCCGACAGCGGAGAGAAAAACTGTTTTTT. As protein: CASSPVRQRREKLFF.